The T cell receptor (beta chain) under discussion was sequenced for a study of blood T cell repertoires in COVID-19. Study at large: Donors in the United States, Italy and Spain gave samples during acute or convalescent COVID-19. Nucleic acid was either cDNA or gDNA, and it came from T cells, B-cell-depleted T cells, or PBMCs.

The CDR3 consists of 17 residues. J lost 6 bases, V lost 2 bases, and 8 bases had no gene match. Germline V gene sequence: CDR1 SGHDN, CDR2 FVKESK. One Seattle source followed patients from active infection through their disease course. Original methodology: Amplification of reference gene primers provided the estimated nucleated cell counts. TCRdb keeps only in-frame clones here, not all; method: immunoSEQ multiplex PCR. The DNA was the basis for D and trimming; V, J and clone size are from that table. This sample has about 150,000 clones, with approximately 83% found just once. The V and J genes are TRBV14 and TRBJ2-3; 13 positions agree with TRBD2. The sequence derives from a woman aged 60-70 years with COVID-19, enrolled during active disease. The sequenced sample was peripheral blood. The CDR3 region has the DNA TGTGCCAGCAGCCAAACCCGGACTAGCGGGGGAGGGGATACGCAGTATTTT. Protein product: CASSQTRTSGGGDTQYF.